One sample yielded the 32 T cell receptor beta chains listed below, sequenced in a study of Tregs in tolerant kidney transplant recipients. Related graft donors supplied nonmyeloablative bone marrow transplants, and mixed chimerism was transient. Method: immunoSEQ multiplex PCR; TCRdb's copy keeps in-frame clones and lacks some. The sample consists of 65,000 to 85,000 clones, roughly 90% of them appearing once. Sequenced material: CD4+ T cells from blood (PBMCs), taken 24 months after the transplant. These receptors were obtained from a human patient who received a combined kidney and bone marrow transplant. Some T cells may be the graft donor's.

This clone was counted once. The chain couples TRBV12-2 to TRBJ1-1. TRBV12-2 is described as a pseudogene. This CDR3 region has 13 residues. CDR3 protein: CASRSRENTEAFF. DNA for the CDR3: TGTGCAAGTCGCTCCCGGGAGAACACTGAAGCTTTCTTT.

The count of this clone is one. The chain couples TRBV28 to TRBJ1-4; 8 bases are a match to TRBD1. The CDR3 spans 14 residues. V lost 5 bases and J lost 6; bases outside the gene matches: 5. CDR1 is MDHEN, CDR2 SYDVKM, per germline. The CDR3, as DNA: TGTGCCAGCAGTAGCCAGGGGGCGCATGAAAAACTGTTTTTT. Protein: CASSSQGAHEKLFF.

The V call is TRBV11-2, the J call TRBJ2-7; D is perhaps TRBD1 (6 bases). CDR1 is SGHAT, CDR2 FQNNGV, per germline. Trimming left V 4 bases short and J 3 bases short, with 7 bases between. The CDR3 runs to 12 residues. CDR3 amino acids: CASSSQGYEQYF. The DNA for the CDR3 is TGTGCCAGCAGCTCACAGGGCTACGAGCAGTACTTC.

This CDR3 reads CASSQDPGLAGGNEQFF. The CDR3 nucleotides are TGTGCCAGCAGCCAAGACCCGGGACTAGCGGGAGGGAATGAGCAGTTCTTC. The chain carries TRBV4-2 and TRBJ2-1; 16 nucleotides agree with TRBD2. Looked up from germline, CDR1 is LGHNA and CDR2 is YNFKEQ. V lost 0 bases, J lost 7 bases, and 3 bases stayed unmatched. CDR3 length equals 17 residues.

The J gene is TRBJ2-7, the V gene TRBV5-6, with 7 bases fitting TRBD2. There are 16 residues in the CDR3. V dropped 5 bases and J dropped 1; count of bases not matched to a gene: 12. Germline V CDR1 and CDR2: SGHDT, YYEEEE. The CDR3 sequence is CASRRLAQKGSYEQYF. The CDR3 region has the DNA TGTGCCAGCAGACGACTAGCCCAAAAAGGATCCTACGAGCAGTACTTC. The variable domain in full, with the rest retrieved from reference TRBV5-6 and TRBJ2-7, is DAGVTQSPTHLIKTRGQQVTLRCSPKSGHDTVSWYQQALGQGPQFIFQYYEEEERQRGNFPDRFSGHQFPNYSSELNVNALLLGDSALYLCASRRLAQKGSYEQYFGPGTRLTVT.

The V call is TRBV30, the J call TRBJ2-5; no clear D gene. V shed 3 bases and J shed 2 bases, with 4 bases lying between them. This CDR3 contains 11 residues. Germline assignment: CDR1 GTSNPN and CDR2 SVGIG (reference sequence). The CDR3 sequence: CAWSEQETQYF. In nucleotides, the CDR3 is TGTGCCTGGAGCGAGCAAGAGACCCAGTACTTC. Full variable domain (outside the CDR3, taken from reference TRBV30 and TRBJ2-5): SQTIHQWPATLVQPVGSPLSLECTVEGTSNPNLYWYRQAAGRGLQLLFYSVGIGQISSEVPQNLSASRPQDRQFILSSKKLLLSDSGFYLCAWSEQETQYFGPGTRLLVL.

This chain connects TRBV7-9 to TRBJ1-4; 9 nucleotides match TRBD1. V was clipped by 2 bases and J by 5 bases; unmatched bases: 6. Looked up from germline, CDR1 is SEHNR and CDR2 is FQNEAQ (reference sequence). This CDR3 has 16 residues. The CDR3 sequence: CASSLTTGGANEKLFF. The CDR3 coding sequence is TGTGCCAGCAGCTTAACGACAGGGGGGGCAAATGAAAAACTGTTTTTT.

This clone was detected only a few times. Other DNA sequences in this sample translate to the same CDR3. The CDR3 loop reads CASSLREPQHF. The CDR3 DNA reads TGTGCCAGCAGTCTGAGGGAGCCCCAGCATTTT. The rearrangement joins TRBV6-1 to TRBJ1-5; unclear D gene. This CDR3 is built from 11 residues. The V gene's germline CDR1 is MNHNS and CDR2 SASEGT. V was pared by 5 bases and J by 8 bases, with 7 bases between.

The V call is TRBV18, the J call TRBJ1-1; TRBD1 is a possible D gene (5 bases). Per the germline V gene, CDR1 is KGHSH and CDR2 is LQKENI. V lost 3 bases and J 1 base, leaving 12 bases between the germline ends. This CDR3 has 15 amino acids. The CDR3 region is CASSPSGLGNTEAFF. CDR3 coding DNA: TGTGCCAGCTCACCGTCAGGGTTAGGGAACACTGAAGCTTTCTTT. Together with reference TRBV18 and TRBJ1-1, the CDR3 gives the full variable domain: NAGVMQNPRHLVRRRGQEARLRCSPMKGHSHVYWYRQLPEEGLKFMVYLQKENIIDESGMPKERFSAEFPKEGPSILRIQQVVRGDSAAYFCASSPSGLGNTEAFFGQGTRLTVV.

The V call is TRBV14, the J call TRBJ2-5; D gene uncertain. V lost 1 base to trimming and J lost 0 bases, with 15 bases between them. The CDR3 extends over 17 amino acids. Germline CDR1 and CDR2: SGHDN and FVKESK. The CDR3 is CASSQGRRSVYQETQYF. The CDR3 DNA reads TGTGCCAGCAGCCAAGGACGGCGGTCAGTGTACCAAGAGACCCAGTACTTC. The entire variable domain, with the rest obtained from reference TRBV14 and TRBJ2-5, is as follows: EAGVTQFPSHSVIEKGQTVTLRCDPISGHDNLYWYRRVMGKEIKFLLHFVKESKQDESGMPNNRFLAERTGGTYSTLKVQPAELEDSGVYFCASSQGRRSVYQETQYFGPGTRLLVL.

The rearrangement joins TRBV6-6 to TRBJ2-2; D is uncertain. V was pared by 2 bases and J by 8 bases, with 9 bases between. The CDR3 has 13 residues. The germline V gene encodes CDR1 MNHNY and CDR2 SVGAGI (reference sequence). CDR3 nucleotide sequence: TGTGCCAGCAGTTACCTAGGTGTTGGGGAGCTGTTTTTT. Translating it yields CASSYLGVGELFF.

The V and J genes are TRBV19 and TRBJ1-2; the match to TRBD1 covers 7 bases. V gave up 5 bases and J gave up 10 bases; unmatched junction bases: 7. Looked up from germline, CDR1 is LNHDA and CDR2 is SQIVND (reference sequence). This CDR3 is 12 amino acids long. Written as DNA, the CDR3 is TGTGCCAGTAGTTTGGGACAGCCCAACTACACCTTC. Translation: CASSLGQPNYTF.

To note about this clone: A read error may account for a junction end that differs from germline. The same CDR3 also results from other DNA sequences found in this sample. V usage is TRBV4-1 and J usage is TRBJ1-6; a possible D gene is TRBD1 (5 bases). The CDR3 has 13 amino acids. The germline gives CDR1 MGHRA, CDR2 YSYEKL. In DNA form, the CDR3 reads TGCGCCAGCACCCCAGCGGGGGATTCCCCCCTCCACTTT. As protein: CASTPAGDSPLHF.

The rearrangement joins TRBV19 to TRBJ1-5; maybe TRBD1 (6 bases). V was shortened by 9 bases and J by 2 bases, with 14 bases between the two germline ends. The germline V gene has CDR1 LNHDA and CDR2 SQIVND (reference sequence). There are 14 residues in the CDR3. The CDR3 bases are TGTGCCAGCCAGGGGACGGCCCGCAATCAGCCCCAGCATTTT. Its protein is CASQGTARNQPQHF.

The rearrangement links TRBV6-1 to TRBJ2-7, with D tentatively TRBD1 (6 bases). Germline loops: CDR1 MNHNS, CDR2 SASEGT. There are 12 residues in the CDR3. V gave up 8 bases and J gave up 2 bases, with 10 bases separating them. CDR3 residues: CASQGWAYEQYF. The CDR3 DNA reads TGTGCCAGCCAGGGGTGGGCCTACGAGCAGTACTTC.

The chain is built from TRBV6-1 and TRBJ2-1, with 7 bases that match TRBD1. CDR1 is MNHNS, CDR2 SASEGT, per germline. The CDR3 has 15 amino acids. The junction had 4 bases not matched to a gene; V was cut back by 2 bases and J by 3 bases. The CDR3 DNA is TGTGCCAGCAGTGAACCCGGGACAGTCTACAATGAGCAGTTCTTC. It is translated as CASSEPGTVYNEQFF.

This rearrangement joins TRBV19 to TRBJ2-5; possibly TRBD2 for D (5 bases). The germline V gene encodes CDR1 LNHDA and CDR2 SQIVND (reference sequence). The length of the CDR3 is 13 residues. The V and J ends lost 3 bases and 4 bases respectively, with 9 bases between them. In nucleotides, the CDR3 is TGTGCCAGTAGTATTATGGGGAGAGAGACCCAGTACTTC. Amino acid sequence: CASSIMGRETQYF. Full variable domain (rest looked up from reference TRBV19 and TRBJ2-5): DGGITQSPKYLFRKEGQNVTLSCEQNLNHDAMYWYRQDPGQGLRLIYYSQIVNDFQKGDIAEGYSVSREKKESFPLTVTSAQKNPTAFYLCASSIMGRETQYFGPGTRLLVL.

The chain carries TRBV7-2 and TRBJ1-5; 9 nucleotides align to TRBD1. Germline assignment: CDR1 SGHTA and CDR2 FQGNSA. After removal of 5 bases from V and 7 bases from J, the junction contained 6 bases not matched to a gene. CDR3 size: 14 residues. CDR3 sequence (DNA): TGTGCCAGCAGCAGGGGACAGGGCAGGCAGCCCCAGCATTTT. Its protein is CASSRGQGRQPQHF.

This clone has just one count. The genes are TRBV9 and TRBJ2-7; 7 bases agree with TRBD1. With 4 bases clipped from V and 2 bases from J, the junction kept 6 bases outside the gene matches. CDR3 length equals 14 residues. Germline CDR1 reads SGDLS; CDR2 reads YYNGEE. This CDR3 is CASSPRQGAYEQYF. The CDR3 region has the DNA TGTGCCAGCAGCCCTCGCCAGGGGGCCTACGAGCAGTACTTC.

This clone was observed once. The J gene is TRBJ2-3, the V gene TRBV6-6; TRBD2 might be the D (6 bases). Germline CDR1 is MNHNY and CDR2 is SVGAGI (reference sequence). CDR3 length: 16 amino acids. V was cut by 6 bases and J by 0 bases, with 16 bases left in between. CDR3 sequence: CASRPGLARSTDTQYF. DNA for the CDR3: TGTGCCAGCAGGCCGGGCCTAGCGCGCAGCACAGATACGCAGTATTTT.

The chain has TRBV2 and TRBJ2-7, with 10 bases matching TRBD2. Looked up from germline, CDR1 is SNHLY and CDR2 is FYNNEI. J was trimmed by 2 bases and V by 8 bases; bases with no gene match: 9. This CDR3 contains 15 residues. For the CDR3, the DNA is TGTGCCAGCGGCCCCTTAAGCGGGGGGGCCTACGAGCAGTACTTC. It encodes CASGPLSGGAYEQYF.

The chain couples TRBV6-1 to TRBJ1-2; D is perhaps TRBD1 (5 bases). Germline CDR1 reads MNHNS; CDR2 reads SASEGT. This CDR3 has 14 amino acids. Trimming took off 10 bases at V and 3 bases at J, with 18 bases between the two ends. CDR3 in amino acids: CATSSPGRDYGYTF. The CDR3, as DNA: TGTGCCACCTCTTCCCCTGGCAGGGACTATGGCTACACCTTC.

Here the CDR3 reads CASSNSARLVGWVETQYF. The CDR3 coding sequence is TGTGCCAGTAGTAACTCCGCGCGACTAGTCGGTTGGGTGGAGACCCAGTACTTC. The chain joins TRBV19 to TRBJ2-5; TRBD2 might be the D (6 bases). Trimming cost V 4 bases and J 5 bases, with 26 bases left between them. Per the germline V gene, CDR1 is LNHDA and CDR2 is SQIVND (reference sequence). This CDR3 comprises 18 residues.

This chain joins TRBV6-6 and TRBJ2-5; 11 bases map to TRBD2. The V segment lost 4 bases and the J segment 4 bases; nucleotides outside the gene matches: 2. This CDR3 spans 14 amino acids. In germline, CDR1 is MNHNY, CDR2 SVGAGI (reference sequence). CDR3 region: CASSWGTSGETQYF. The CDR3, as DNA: TGTGCCAGCAGTTGGGGGACTAGCGGAGAGACCCAGTACTTC.

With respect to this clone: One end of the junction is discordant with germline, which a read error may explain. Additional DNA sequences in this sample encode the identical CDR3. The CDR3: CASSYEGGWDTGELFF. The CDR3 DNA sequence: TGCGCCAGCAGTTACGAAGGGGGCTGGGACACCGGGGAGCTGTTTTTT. The rearrangement links TRBV6-5 to TRBJ2-2, with TRBD1 matching 7 bases. CDR3 size: 16 residues. Germline V CDR1 and CDR2: MNHEY, SVGAGI.

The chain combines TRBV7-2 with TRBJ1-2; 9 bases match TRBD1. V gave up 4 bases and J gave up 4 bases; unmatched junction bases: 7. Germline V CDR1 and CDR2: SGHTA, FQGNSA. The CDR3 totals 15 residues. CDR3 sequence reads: CASSSGTGYSYGYTF. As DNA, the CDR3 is TGTGCCAGCAGCTCCGGGACAGGGTACTCCTATGGCTACACCTTC.

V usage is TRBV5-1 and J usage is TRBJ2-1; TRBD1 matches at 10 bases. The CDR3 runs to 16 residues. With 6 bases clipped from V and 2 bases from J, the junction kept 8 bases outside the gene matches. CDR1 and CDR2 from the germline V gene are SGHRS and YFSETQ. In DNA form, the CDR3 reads TGCGCCAGCACCCATACCGGGACAGGGGCCTACAATGAGCAGTTCTTC. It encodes CASTHTGTGAYNEQFF.

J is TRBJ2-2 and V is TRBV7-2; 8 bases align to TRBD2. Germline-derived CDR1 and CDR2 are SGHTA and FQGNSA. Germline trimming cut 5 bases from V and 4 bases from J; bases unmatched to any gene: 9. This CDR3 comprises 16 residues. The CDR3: CASSPPGLEGTGELFF. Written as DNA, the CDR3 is TGTGCCAGCAGCCCCCCGGGACTAGAGGGCACCGGGGAGCTGTTTTTT.

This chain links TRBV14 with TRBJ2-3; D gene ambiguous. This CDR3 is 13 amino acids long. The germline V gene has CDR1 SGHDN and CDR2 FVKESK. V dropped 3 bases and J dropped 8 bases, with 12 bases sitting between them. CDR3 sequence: CASSHLDIRTQYF. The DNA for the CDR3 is TGTGCCAGCAGCCACCTCGACATTCGTACGCAGTATTTT.

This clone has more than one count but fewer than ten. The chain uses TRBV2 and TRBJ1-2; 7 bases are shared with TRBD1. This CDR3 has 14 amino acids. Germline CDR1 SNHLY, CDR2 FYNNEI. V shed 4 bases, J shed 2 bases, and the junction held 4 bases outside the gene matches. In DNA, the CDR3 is TGTGCCAGCAGTGTTACGACAGGGAACTATGGCTACACCTTC. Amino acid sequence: CASSVTTGNYGYTF.

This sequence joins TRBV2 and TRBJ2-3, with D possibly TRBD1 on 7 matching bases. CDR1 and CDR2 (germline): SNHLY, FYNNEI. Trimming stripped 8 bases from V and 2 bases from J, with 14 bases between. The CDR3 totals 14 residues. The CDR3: CASLTRGVTDTQYF. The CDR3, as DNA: TGTGCCAGCTTGACCAGGGGGGTCACAGATACGCAGTATTTT. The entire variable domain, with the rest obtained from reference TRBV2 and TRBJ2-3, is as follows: EPEVTQTPSHQVTQMGQEVILRCVPISNHLYFYWYRQILGQKVEFLVSFYNNEISEKSEIFDDQFSVERPDGSNFTLKIRSTKLEDSAMYFCASLTRGVTDTQYFGPGTRLTVL.

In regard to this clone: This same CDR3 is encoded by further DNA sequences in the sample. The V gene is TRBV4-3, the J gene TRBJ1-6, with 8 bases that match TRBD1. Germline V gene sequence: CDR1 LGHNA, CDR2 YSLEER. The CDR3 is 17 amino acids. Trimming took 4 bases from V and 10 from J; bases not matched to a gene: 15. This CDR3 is CASSPKRRGQELSPLHF. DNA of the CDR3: TGCGCCAGCAGCCCGAAGCGCCGGGGACAGGAACTCTCACCCCTCCACTTT.